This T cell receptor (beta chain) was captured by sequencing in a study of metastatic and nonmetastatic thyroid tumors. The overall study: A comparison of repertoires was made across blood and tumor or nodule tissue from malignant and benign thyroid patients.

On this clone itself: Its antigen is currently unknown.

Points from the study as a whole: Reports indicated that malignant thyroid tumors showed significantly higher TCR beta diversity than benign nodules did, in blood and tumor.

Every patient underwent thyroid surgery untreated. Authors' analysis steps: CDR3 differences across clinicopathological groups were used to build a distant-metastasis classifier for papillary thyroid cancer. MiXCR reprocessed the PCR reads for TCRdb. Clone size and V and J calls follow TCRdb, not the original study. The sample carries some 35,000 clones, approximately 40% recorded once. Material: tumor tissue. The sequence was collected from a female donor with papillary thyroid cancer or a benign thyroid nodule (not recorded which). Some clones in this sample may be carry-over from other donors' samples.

CDR3 in amino acids: CASSQTEAAEAFF. The CDR3 coding sequence is TGCGCCAGCAGCCAAACAGAAGCGGCTGAAGCTTTCTTT. The rearrangement links TRBV4-1 to TRBJ1-1, with D unresolved. The CDR3 consists of 13 residues. The V and J ends lost 2 bases and 6 bases respectively, with 10 bases between them. The germline V gene encodes CDR1 MGHRA and CDR2 YSYEKL.